The 22 T cell receptor beta chains reported below all come from one sample, sequenced in a study of cytomegalovirus exposure and HLA in healthy donors. Libraries were prepared by immunoSEQ multiplex PCR; TCRdb keeps only in-frame clonotypes and omits some of them. This sample has roughly 50,000 clones, with over 85% found just once. Sequencing was performed on PBMCs. Receptors originate from a woman younger than 35 in good health and CMV-seropositive.

This chain links TRBV29-1 with TRBJ1-1; D unclear. CDR1 is SQVTM and CDR2 is ANQGSEA in the germline V gene. The CDR3 covers 11 residues. V was trimmed by 4 bases and J by 7 bases, leaving 10 bases between them. The CDR3 DNA reads TGCAGCGTTGGCTGGCGGAATGAAGCTTTCTTT. This sequence encodes CSVGWRNEAFF.

The V call is TRBV10-3, the J call TRBJ1-6; 10 bases map to TRBD1. V trimming: 0 bases; J trimming: 8 bases; junction bases outside the gene matches: 4. Per germline, CDR1 ENHRY and CDR2 SYGVKD. This CDR3 is built from 16 residues. CDR3 coding DNA: TGTGCCATCAGTGAGTCTAGGACAGGGGGGGATTCACCCCTCCACTTT. This encodes CAISESRTGGDSPLHF.

V gene TRBV4-2 combines with J gene TRBJ2-5; D unresolved. V gave up 1 base and J gave up 1 base, with 10 bases separating them. From germline, CDR1 is LGHNA and CDR2 YNFKEQ. This CDR3 region has 15 residues. The CDR3 DNA is TGTGCCAGCAGCCAAGCCGTGGGCACCCAAGAGACCCAGTACTTC. It codes for CASSQAVGTQETQYF.

The chain uses TRBV28 and TRBJ2-1, with TRBD1 as a possible D gene (6 bases). The length of the CDR3 is 15 residues. In germline, CDR1 is MDHEN, CDR2 SYDVKM. Trimming took 3 bases from V and 6 from J, leaving 15 bases between them. The CDR3 bases are TGTGCCAGCAGTTTGAAGCAGGGGAAACTCAATGAGCAGTTCTTC. Residues: CASSLKQGKLNEQFF.

The chain links TRBV4-1 to TRBJ1-5, with 9 bases fitting TRBD1. V gave up 1 base and J gave up 6 bases; unmatched junction bases: 7. Germline lookup yields CDR1 MGHRA and CDR2 YSYEKL. The CDR3 loop spans 16 amino acids. CDR3 sequence: CASSQGATGGSQPQHF. Written as DNA, the CDR3 is TGCGCCAGCAGCCAAGGGGCGACAGGGGGAAGTCAGCCCCAGCATTTT.

The V gene is TRBV27, the J gene TRBJ2-1, with a tentative D call TRBD1 (6 bases). CDR1 and CDR2 (germline): MNHEY, SMNVEV (reference sequence). The V and J ends lost 2 bases and 3 bases respectively, with 8 bases between them. The CDR3 extends over 14 amino acids. In DNA form, the CDR3 reads TGTGCCAGCAGTTTAGAAGGGGGCTACAATGAGCAGTTCTTC. It translates to CASSLEGGYNEQFF.

CDR3 nucleotide sequence: TGTGCCACCAGCCAGTACGGGTTTCTCGGGGCCAACGTCCTGACTTTC. Protein sequence: CATSQYGFLGANVLTF. The V call is TRBV15, the J call TRBJ2-6; D gene ambiguous. The CDR3 runs to 16 residues. The germline V gene encodes CDR1 LNHNV and CDR2 YYDKDF (reference sequence). With 5 bases removed from V and 4 bases from J, the gap between germline ends came to 15 bases.

Only a few counts were recorded for this clone. J is TRBJ2-1 and V is TRBV4-3; 8 nucleotides align to TRBD2. In germline, CDR1 is LGHNA, CDR2 YSLEER. Trimming at V came to 2 bases and at J to 0 bases, leaving 3 bases not matched to a gene. The CDR3 length is 16 residues. CDR3 amino acids: CASSQTAGGSYNEQFF. The CDR3 DNA reads TGCGCCAGCAGCCAAACGGCGGGGGGCTCCTACAATGAGCAGTTCTTC.

The chain employs TRBV5-6 and TRBJ1-2, with D perhaps matching TRBD1 (5 bases). Trimming removed 5 bases from V and 3 bases from J, with 17 bases in between. The CDR3 consists of 15 residues. CDR1 is SGHDT, CDR2 YYEEEE, per germline. The CDR3 loop is CASRAEGRGDYGYTF. CDR3 coding DNA: TGTGCCAGCAGGGCCGAGGGGCGGGGCGACTATGGCTACACCTTC.

Note on this clone: An end of the junction differs from the germline gene, which may be a read error. The V and J genes are TRBV7-7 and TRBJ2-3, with a tentative D call TRBD2 (6 bases). This CDR3 has 13 amino acids. The germline V gene encodes CDR1 SSHAT and CDR2 FNYEAQ (reference sequence). CDR3 nucleotides: TGTGCTAGCAGCCTGACGACTAGAGATACGCAGTATTTT. It codes for CASSLTTRDTQYF.

The sample holds one count of this clone. The rearrangement links TRBV6-5 to TRBJ2-2; D might be TRBD2 (5 bases). There are 16 residues in the CDR3. Germline CDR1 and CDR2: MNHEY and SVGAGI. The ends were cut back, 0 bases at V and 4 bases at J, with 12 bases in the middle. DNA of the CDR3: TGTGCCAGCAGTTACTCCTACGAGGGCTTCACCGGGGAGCTGTTTTTT. Translation gives CASSYSYEGFTGELFF.

The chain carries TRBV5-8 and TRBJ1-1; TRBD1 matches 10 bases. In germline, CDR1 is SGHTS, CDR2 YDEGEE. The CDR3 has 14 amino acids. V shed 2 bases and J 3 bases; nucleotides not matched to a gene: 1. The chain's CDR3 is CASSLGTGDTEAFF. The CDR3 DNA reads TGTGCCAGCAGCTTAGGGACAGGGGACACTGAAGCTTTCTTT.

The chain recombines TRBV19 with TRBJ2-1; weak D call: TRBD2 (5 bases). V was cut by 4 bases and J by 5 bases, with 21 bases left in between. Germline loops: CDR1 LNHDA, CDR2 SQIVND (reference sequence). This CDR3 contains 17 residues. The CDR3 sequence: CASSTRTFPYFDNEQFF. The CDR3 nucleotides are TGTGCCAGTAGTACCCGGACTTTCCCGTACTTCGACAATGAGCAGTTCTTC.

This chain links TRBV4-3 with TRBJ1-1; unclear D gene. There are 13 residues in the CDR3. Germline-derived CDR1 and CDR2 are LGHNA and YSLEER. V gave up 1 base and J gave up 3 bases, with 6 bases separating them. This chain's CDR3 is CASSQVSYTEAFF. CDR3 nucleotides: TGCGCCAGCAGCCAAGTCAGTTACACTGAAGCTTTCTTT.

The CDR3 is CASSSMGLAGGNSYNEQFF. The CDR3 nucleotides are TGTGCCAGCAGCTCCATGGGACTAGCGGGGGGCAACTCCTACAATGAGCAGTTCTTC. This chain joins TRBV7-2 and TRBJ2-1; 15 bases match TRBD2. Germline lookup yields CDR1 SGHTA and CDR2 FQGNSA. The V gene end was trimmed by 4 bases and the J gene end by 0 bases; junction bases not matched to a gene: 7. CDR3 length: 19 residues.

CDR3 sequence (DNA): TGTGCCAGCAGGGGGGGGAGCTCCTACGAGCAGTACTTC. Translated, it gives CASRGGSSYEQYF. This rearrangement joins TRBV7-9 to TRBJ2-7; the match to TRBD2 covers 7 bases. CDR3 size: 13 residues. Germline CDR1 and CDR2: SEHNR and FQNEAQ (reference sequence). The V segment lost 6 bases and the J segment 0 bases; nucleotides outside the gene matches: 2. Combining the CDR3 with reference TRBV7-9 and TRBJ2-7 gives the whole variable domain DTGVSQNPRHKITKRGQNVTFRCDPISEHNRLYWYRQTLGQGPEFLTYFQNEAQLEKSRLLSDRFSAERPKGSFSTLEIQRTEQGDSAMYLCASRGGSSYEQYFGPGTRLTVT.

The V call is TRBV5-1, the J call TRBJ2-2; TRBD2 aligns across 9 bases. Germline assignment: CDR1 SGHRS and CDR2 YFSETQ. The CDR3 loop spans 19 amino acids. V gave up 0 bases and J gave up 6 bases; unmatched junction bases: 15. The CDR3 sequence: CASSLGPAGLAGISGELFF. In DNA, the CDR3 is TGCGCCAGCAGCTTGGGCCCTGCCGGGCTAGCGGGGATATCCGGGGAGCTGTTTTTT.

The chain links TRBV19 to TRBJ2-1; 10 positions match TRBD2. This CDR3 has 16 residues. After removal of 9 bases from V and 3 bases from J, the junction contained 11 bases not matched to a gene. CDR1 and CDR2 from the germline V gene are LNHDA and SQIVND (reference sequence). The CDR3 region is CASLRTGTSDYNEQFF. The DNA for the CDR3 is TGTGCCAGCCTAAGAACCGGGACTAGCGACTACAATGAGCAGTTCTTC. Looking up the rest from reference TRBV19 and TRBJ2-1 gives the full variable domain: DGGITQSPKYLFRKEGQNVTLSCEQNLNHDAMYWYRQDPGQGLRLIYYSQIVNDFQKGDIAEGYSVSREKKESFPLTVTSAQKNPTAFYLCASLRTGTSDYNEQFFGPGTRLTVL.

This rearrangement joins TRBV28 to TRBJ1-3; no definite D call. The CDR3 covers 15 residues. V lost 7 bases and J 0 bases, leaving 13 bases between the germline ends. The germline gives CDR1 MDHEN, CDR2 SYDVKM. CDR3 DNA: TGTGCCAGCACGTTGCTTGGGAGCTCTGGAAACACCATATATTTT. This gives the protein CASTLLGSSGNTIYF.

V gene TRBV6-5 combines with J gene TRBJ1-1; TRBD1 matches 7 bases. CDR1 MNHEY and CDR2 SVGAGI come from the germline V gene. The V gene end was trimmed by 0 bases and the J gene end by 6 bases; junction bases not matched to a gene: 7. This CDR3 comprises 15 residues. The CDR3 sequence is CASSYSGQVTAEAFF. CDR3 sequence (DNA): TGTGCCAGCAGTTACTCCGGACAGGTGACAGCTGAAGCTTTCTTT.

The V gene is TRBV19, the J gene TRBJ1-2; a weak D match, TRBD1 (5 bases). CDR1 and CDR2 (germline): LNHDA, SQIVND (reference sequence). The CDR3 totals 14 residues. The ends were cut back, 7 bases at V and 3 bases at J, with 15 bases in the middle. CDR3 DNA sequence: TGTGCCAGTAACCTGGGGGGTGCGTACTATGGCTACACCTTC. Encoded protein: CASNLGGAYYGYTF.

This rearrangement joins TRBV19 to TRBJ1-4; D call uncertain. Trimming shortened V by 4 bases and J by 2 bases, and 11 bases separated the two germline ends. Germline-derived CDR1 and CDR2 are LNHDA and SQIVND (reference sequence). This CDR3 has 15 residues. The CDR3 spells CASSSPRVTNEKLFF. For the CDR3, the DNA is TGTGCCAGTAGTAGTCCCCGGGTCACTAATGAAAAACTGTTTTTT.